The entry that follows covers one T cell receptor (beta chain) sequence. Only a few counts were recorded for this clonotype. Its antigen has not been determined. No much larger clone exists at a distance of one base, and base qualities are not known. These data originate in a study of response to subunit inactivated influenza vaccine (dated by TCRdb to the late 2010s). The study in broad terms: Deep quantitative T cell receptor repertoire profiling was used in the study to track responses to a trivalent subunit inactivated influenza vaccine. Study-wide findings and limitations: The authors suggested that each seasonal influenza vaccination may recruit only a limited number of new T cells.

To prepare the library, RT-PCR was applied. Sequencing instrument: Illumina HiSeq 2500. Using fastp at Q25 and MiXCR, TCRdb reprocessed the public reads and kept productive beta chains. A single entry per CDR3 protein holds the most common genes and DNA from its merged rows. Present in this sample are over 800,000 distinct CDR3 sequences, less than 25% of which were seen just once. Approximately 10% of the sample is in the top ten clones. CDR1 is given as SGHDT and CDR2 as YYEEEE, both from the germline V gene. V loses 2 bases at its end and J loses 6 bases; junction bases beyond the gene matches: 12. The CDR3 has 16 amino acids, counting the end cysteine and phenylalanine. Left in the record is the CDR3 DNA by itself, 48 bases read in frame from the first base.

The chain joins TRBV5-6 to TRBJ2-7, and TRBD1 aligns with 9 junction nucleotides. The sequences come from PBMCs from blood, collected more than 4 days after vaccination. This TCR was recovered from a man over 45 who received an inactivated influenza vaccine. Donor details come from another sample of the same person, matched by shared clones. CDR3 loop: CASSLRLTTGGTEQYF. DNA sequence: TGTGCCAGCAGCTTACGCCTGACGACAGGGGGAACCGAGCAGTACTTC.